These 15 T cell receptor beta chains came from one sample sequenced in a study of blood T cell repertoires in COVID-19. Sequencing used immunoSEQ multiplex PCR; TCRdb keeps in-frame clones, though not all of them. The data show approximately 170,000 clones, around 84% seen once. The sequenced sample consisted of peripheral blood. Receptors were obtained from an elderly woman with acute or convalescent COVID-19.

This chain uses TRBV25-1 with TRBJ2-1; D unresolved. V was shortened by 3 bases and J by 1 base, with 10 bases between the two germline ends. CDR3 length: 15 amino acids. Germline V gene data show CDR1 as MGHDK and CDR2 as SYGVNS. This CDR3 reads CASSDVVRSYNEQFF. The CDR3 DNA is TGTGCCAGCAGTGACGTCGTGCGATCCTACAATGAGCAGTTCTTC.

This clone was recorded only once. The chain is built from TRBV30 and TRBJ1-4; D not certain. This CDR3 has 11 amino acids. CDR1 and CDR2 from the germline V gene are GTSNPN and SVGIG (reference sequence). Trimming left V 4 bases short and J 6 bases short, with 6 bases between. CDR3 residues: CAWTRDEKLFF. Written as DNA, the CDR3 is TGTGCCTGGACCCGGGATGAAAAACTGTTTTTT.

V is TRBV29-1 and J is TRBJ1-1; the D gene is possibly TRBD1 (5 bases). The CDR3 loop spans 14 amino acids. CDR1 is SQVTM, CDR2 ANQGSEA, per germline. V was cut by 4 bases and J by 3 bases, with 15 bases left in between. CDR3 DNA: TGCAGCGTTGCCGTTGTGATAGGGGACACTGAAGCTTTCTTT. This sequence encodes CSVAVVIGDTEAFF. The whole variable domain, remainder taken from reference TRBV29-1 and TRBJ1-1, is SAVISQKPSRDICQRGTSLTIQCQVDSQVTMMFWYRQQPGQSLTLIATANQGSEATYESGFVIDKFPISRPNLTFSTLTVSNMSPEDSSIYLCSVAVVIGDTEAFFGQGTRLTVV.

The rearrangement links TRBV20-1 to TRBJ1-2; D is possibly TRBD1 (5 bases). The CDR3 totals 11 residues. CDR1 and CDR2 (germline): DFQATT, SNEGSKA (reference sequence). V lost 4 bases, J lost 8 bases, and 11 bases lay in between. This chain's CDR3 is CSATGGRGYTF. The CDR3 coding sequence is TGCAGTGCTACGGGGGGAAGGGGCTACACCTTC.

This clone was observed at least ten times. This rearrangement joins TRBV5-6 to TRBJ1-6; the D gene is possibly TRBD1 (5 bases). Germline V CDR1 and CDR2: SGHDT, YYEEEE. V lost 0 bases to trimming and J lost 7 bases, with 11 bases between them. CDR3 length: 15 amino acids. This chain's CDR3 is CASSLVQGDNSPLHF. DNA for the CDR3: TGTGCCAGCAGCTTGGTCCAGGGTGACAATTCACCCCTCCACTTT.

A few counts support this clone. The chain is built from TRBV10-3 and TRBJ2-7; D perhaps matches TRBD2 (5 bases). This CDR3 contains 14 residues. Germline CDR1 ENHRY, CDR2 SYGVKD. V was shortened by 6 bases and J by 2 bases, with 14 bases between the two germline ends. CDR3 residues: CAIRSTNHPYEQYF. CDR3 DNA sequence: TGTGCCATCAGATCGACTAACCACCCCTACGAGCAGTACTTC.

The CDR3 nucleotides are TGTGCCACCAGGGGGCCAGGGGGCCTTGGAAACACCATATATTTT. Translating it yields CATRGPGGLGNTIYF. The rearrangement joins TRBV15 to TRBJ1-3; TRBD1 aligns across 8 bases. The CDR3 consists of 15 residues. Trimming at V came to 6 bases and at J to 3 bases, leaving 7 bases not matched to a gene. In germline, CDR1 is LNHNV, CDR2 YYDKDF (reference sequence).

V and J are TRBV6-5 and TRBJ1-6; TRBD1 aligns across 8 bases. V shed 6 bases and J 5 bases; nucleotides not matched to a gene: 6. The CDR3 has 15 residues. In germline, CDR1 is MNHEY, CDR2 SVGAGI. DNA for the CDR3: TGTGCCAGCAGCCGGACAGGGACGGATAATTCACCCCTCCACTTT. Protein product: CASSRTGTDNSPLHF.

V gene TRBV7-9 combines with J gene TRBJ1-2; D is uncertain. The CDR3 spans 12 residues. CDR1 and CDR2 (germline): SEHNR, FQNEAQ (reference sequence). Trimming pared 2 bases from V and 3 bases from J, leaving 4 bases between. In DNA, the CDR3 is TGTGCCAGCAGCTTAACTGACTATGGCTACACCTTC. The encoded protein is CASSLTDYGYTF.

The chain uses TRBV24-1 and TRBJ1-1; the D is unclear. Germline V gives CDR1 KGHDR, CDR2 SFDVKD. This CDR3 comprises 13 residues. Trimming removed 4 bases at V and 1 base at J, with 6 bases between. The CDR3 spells CATSEEANTEAFF. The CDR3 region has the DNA TGTGCCACCAGTGAGGAGGCGAACACTGAAGCTTTCTTT.

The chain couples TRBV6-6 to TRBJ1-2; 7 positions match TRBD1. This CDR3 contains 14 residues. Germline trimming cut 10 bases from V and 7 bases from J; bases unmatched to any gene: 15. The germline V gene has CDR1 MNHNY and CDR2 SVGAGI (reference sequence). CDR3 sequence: CAIQGGPISSGYTF. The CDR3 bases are TGTGCCATCCAAGGGGGCCCTATCTCATCTGGCTACACCTTC.

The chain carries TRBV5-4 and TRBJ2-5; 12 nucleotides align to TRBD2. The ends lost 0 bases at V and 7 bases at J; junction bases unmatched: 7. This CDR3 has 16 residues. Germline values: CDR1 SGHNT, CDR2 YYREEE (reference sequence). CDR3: CASSLEASGGAGTQYF. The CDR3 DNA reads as TGTGCCAGCAGCTTGGAAGCTAGCGGGGGGGCCGGGACCCAGTACTTC.

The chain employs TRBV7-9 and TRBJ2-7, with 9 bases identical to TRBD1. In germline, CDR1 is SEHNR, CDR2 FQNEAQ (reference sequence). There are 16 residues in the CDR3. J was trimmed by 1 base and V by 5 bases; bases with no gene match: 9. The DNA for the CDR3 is TGTGCCAGCAGCCGTTATGGTGGGACAGGGTCCTACGAGCAGTACTTC. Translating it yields CASSRYGGTGSYEQYF.

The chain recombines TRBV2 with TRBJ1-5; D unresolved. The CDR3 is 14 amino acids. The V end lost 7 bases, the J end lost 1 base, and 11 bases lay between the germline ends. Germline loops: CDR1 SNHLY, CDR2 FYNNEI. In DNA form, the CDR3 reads TGTGCCAGCACCGTATTTCAGAGCAATCAGCCCCAGCATTTT. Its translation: CASTVFQSNQPQHF.

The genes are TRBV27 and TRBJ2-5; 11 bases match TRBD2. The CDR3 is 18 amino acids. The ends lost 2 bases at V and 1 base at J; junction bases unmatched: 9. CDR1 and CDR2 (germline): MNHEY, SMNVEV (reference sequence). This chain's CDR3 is CASSLGNSGRGVQETQYF. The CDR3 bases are TGTGCCAGCAGTTTAGGGAATAGCGGGAGGGGAGTCCAAGAGACCCAGTACTTC.